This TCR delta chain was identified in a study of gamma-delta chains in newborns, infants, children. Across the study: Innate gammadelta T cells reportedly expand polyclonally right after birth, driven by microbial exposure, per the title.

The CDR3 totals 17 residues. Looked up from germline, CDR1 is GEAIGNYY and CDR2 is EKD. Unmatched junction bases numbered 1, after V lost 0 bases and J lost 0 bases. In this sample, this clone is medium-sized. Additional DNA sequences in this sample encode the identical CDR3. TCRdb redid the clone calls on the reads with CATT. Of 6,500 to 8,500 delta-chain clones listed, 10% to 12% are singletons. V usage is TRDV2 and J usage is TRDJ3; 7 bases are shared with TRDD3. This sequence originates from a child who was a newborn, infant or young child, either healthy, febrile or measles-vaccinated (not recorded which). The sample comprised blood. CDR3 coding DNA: TGTGCCTGTGACACCTGGGGGAGCTCCTGGGACACCCGACAGATGTTTTTC. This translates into CACDTWGSSWDTRQMFF.